This T cell receptor (beta chain) derives from a study of T cells in Graves' hyperthyroidism and ophthalmopathy. Turning to the study itself: The initial diagnosis was the point when peripheral blood was collected, ahead of any treatment. Whole-study results and caveats: Blood samples included most of the expanded thyroid clonotypes exceeding 0.001.

Germline-derived CDR1 and CDR2 are KGHSH and LQKENI. The J segment lost 2 bases and the V segment lost 6 bases, leaving 6 bases of the junction unmatched. The CDR3 contains 14 residues. As concerns this clonotype: Its antigen is as yet unknown.

Template material for amplifying TCR beta CDR3 regions consisted of RNA transcripts. With the HTBI primer set, the TCR CDR3 went through a first round of RT-PCR. Each CDR3 protein is one row after TCRdb ran MiXCR on the multiplex PCR reads. The data contain hundreds of thousands of distinct CDR3 sequences, 15% to 20% of them seen just once; the ten biggest clones take up 45% to 50%. For the diagnoses, clinical symptoms, serum thyroxine and TRAb, thyroid ultrasound and orbital computed tomography were used. The sequenced material came from blood. This chain links TRBV18 with TRBJ2-5, with 7 bases fitting TRBD2. The TCR comes from a man in his forties with Graves' ophthalmopathy. The CDR3 loop reads CASSPREEQETQYF. The CDR3 DNA is TGTGCCAGCTCCCCCCGGGAGGAACAAGAGACCCAGTACTTC.